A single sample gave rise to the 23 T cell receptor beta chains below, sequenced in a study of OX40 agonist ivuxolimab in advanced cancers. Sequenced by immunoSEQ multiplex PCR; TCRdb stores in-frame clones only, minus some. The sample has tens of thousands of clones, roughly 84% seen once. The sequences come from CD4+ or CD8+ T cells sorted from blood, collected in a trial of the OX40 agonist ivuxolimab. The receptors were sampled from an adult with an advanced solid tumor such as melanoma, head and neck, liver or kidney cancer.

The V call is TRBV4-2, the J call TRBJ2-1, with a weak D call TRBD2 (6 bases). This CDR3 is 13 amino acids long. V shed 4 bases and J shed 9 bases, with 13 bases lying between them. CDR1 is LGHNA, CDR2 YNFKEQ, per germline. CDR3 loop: CASSLGGGPEQFF. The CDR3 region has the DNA TGTGCCAGCAGCCTAGGTGGAGGGCCTGAGCAGTTCTTC.

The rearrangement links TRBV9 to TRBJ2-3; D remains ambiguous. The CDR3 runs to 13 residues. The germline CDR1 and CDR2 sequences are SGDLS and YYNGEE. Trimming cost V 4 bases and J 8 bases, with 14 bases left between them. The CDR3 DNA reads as TGTGCCAGCAGCCCTGGGATCGCAGGTACGCAGTATTTT. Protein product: CASSPGIAGTQYF.

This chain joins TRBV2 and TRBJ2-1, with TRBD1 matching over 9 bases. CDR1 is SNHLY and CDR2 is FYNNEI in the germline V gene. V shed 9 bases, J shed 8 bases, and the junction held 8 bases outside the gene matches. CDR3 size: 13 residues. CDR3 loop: CARDGQGRDEQFF. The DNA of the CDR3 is TGTGCCAGAGATGGACAGGGGCGAGATGAGCAGTTCTTC.

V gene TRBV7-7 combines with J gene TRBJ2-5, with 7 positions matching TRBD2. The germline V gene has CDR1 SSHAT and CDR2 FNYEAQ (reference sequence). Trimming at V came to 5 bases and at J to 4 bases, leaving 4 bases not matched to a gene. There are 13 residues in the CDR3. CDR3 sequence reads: CASSQGTIETQYF. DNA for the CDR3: TGTGCCAGCAGCCAAGGGACTATAGAGACCCAGTACTTC.

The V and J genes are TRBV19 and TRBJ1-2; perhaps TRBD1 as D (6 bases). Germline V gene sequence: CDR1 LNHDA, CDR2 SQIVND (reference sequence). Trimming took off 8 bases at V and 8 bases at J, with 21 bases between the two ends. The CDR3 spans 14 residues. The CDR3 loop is CASYSTGSSVGYTF. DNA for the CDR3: TGTGCCAGTTATTCGACAGGCTCCTCCGTAGGCTACACCTTC.

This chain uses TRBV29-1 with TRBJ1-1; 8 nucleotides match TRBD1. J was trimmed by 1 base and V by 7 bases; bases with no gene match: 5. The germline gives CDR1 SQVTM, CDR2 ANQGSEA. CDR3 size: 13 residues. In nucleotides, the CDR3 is TGCAGCGGTCGAACAGGGGGGAACACTGAAGCTTTCTTT. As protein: CSGRTGGNTEAFF.

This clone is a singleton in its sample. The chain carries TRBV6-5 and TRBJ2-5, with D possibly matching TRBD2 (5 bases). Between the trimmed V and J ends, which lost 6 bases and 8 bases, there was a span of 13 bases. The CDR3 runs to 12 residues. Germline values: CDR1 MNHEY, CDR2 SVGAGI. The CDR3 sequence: CASSNLGVTQYF. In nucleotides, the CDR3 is TGTGCCAGCAGCAACCTGGGAGTAACCCAGTACTTC.

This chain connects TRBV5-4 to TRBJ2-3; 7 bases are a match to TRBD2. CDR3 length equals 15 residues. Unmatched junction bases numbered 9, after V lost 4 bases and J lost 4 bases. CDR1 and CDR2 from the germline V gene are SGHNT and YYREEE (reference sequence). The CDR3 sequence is CASSPWLAVPDTQYF. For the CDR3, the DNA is TGTGCCAGCAGCCCGTGGCTAGCGGTTCCAGATACGCAGTATTTT. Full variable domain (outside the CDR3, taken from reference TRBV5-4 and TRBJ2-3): ETGVTQSPTHLIKTRGQQVTLRCSSQSGHNTVSWYQQALGQGPQFIFQYYREEENGRGNFPPRFSGLQFPNYSSELNVNALELDDSALYLCASSPWLAVPDTQYFGPGTRLTVL.

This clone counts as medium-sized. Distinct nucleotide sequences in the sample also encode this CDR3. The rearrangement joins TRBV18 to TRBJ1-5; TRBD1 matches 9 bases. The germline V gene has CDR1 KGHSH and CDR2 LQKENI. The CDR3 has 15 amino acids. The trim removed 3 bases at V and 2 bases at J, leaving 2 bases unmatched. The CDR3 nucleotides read TGTGCCAGCTCACCGGACAGGGGCGGCAATCAGCCCCAGCATTTT. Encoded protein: CASSPDRGGNQPQHF.

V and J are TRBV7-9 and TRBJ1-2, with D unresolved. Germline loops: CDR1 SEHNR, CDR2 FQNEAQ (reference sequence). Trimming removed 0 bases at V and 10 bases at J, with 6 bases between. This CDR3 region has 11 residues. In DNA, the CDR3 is TGTGCCAGCAGCTTAGCGGAGATCTACACCTTC. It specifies CASSLAEIYTF.

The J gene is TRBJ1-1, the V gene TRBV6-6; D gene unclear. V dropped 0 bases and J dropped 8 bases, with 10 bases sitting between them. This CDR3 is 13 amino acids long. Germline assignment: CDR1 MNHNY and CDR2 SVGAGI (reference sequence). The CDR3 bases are TGTGCCAGCAGTTACTCGACCCCCCCCGAAGCTTTCTTT. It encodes CASSYSTPPEAFF.

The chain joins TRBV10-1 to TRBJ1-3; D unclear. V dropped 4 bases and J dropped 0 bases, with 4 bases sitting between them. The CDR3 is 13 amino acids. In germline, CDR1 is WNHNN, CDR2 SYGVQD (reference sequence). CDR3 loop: CASSGISGNTIYF. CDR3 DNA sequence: TGCGCCAGCAGTGGCATCTCTGGAAACACCATATATTTT.

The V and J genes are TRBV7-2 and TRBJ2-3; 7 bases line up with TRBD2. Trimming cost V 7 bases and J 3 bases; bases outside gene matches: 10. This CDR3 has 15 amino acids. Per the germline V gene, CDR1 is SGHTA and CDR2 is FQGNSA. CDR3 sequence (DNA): TGTGCCAGCATCCGGGACTACGTAGATACAGATACGCAGTATTTT. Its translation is CASIRDYVDTDTQYF.

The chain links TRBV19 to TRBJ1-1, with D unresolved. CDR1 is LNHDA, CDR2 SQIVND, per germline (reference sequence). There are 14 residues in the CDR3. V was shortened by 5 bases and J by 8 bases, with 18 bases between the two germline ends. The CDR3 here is CASSSVQVGKEAFF. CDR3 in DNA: TGTGCCAGTAGTTCAGTCCAGGTAGGAAAAGAAGCTTTCTTT.

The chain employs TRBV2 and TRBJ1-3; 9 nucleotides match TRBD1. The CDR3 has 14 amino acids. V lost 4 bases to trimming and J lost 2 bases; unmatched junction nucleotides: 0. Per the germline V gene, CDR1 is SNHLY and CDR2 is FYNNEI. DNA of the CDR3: TGTGCCAGCAGTGGGACAGGGGCTGGAAACACCATATATTTT. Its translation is CASSGTGAGNTIYF.

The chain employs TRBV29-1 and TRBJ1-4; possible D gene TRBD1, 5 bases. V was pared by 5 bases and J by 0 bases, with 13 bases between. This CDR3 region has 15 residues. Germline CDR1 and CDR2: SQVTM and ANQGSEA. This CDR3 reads CSVSRDGATNEKLFF. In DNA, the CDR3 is TGCAGCGTTTCCCGGGACGGTGCAACTAATGAAAAACTGTTTTTT.

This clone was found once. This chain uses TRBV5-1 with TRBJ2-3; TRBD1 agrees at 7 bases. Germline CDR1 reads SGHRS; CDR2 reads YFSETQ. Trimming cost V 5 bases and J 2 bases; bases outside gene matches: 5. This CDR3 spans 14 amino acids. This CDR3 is CASSRTGVTDTQYF. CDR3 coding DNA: TGCGCCAGCAGTCGGACAGGCGTCACAGATACGCAGTATTTT.

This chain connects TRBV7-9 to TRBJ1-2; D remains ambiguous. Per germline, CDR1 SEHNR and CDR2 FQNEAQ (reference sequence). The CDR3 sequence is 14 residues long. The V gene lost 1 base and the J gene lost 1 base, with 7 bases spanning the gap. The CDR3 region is CASSLEVDNYGYTF. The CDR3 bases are TGTGCCAGCAGCTTAGAGGTAGATAACTATGGCTACACCTTC.

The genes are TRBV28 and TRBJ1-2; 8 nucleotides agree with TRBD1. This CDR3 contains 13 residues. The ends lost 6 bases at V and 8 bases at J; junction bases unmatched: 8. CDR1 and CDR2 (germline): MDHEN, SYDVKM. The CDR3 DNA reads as TGTGCCAGCAGCGAGGACAGGGTCCACGGCTACACCTTC. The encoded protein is CASSEDRVHGYTF.

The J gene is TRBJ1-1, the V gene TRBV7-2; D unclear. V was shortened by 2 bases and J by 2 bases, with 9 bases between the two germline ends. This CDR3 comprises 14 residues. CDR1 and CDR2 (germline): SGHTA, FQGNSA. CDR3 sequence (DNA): TGTGCCAGCAGCTTATCGGGATTCAACACTGAAGCTTTCTTT. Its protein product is CASSLSGFNTEAFF.

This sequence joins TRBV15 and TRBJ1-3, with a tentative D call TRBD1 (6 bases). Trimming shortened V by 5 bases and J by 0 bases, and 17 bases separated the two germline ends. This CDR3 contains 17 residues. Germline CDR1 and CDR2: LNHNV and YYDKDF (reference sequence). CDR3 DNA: TGTGCCACCAGCCGATCCCGGACAGATAGCTCTGGAAACACCATATATTTT. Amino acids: CATSRSRTDSSGNTIYF.

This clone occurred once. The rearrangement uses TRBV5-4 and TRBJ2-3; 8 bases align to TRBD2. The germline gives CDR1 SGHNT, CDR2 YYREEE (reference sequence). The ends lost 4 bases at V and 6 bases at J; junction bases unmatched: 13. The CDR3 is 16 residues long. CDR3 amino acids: CASSPGKRGQGDTQYF. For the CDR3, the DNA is TGTGCCAGCAGCCCCGGGAAGCGGGGGCAGGGGGATACGCAGTATTTT.

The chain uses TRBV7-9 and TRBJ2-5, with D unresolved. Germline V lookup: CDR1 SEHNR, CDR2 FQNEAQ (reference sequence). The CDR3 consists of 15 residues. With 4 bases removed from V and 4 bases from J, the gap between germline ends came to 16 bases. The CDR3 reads CASSSPARQGETQYF. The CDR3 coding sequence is TGTGCCAGCAGCTCCCCTGCTAGGCAAGGAGAGACCCAGTACTTC. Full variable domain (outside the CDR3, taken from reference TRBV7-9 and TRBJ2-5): DTGVSQNPRHKITKRGQNVTFRCDPISEHNRLYWYRQTLGQGPEFLTYFQNEAQLEKSRLLSDRFSAERPKGSFSTLEIQRTEQGDSAMYLCASSSPARQGETQYFGPGTRLLVL.